Listed here are 24 T cell receptor beta chains from one sample, sequenced in a study of cytomegalovirus exposure and HLA in healthy donors. Profiling relied on immunoSEQ multiplex PCR, and the TCRdb table lists in-frame clones only, not all of them. Among around 190,000 clones listed, about 83% were seen once. The specimen sequenced was PBMCs. These receptors were collected from a woman between 18 and 29 years old in good health and CMV-seronegative.

The chain is built from TRBV5-4 and TRBJ1-5; D not certain. The CDR3 contains 16 residues. Germline CDR1 and CDR2: SGHNT and YYREEE (reference sequence). Trimming removed 4 bases at V and 4 bases at J, with 18 bases between. The CDR3 here is CASSPGRGWENQPQHF. For the CDR3, the DNA is TGTGCCAGCAGCCCCGGACGCGGGTGGGAAAATCAGCCCCAGCATTTT.

This sequence joins TRBV12-5 and TRBJ2-2, with TRBD1 identical over 9 bases. The CDR3 covers 13 residues. Germline assignment: CDR1 LGHNT and CDR2 FRNRAP. V lost 2 bases and J lost 16; bases outside the gene matches: 8. The CDR3 is CASGLSVGQGQFF. The CDR3, as DNA: TGTGCTAGTGGTTTGTCGGTGGGACAGGGCCAGTTTTTT.

The chain uses TRBV4-1 and TRBJ1-1, with a possible D match to TRBD1 (6 bases). This CDR3 comprises 18 residues. The V end lost 0 bases, the J end lost 1 base, and 18 bases lay between the germline ends. Germline values: CDR1 MGHRA, CDR2 YSYEKL. In DNA form, the CDR3 reads TGCGCCAGCAGCCAAGATTCCCGCCGGGGGGGGCGGAACACTGAAGCTTTCTTT. Its protein is CASSQDSRRGGRNTEAFF.

This rearrangement joins TRBV11-3 to TRBJ1-1; 9 bases match TRBD1. Germline CDR1 SGHNT, CDR2 YENEEA. The trim removed 4 bases at V and 7 bases at J, leaving 4 bases unmatched. The CDR3 spans 13 residues. The CDR3 region has the DNA TGTGCCAGCAGCTCCACAGGGGGCCGTGAAGCTTTCTTT. Its translation: CASSSTGGREAFF.

In DNA, the CDR3 is TGTGCCAGCAGCTTAGATCAGAGGTGGCTTGGCGAGCAGTACTTC. Its translation is CASSLDQRWLGEQYF. The V call is TRBV11-2, the J call TRBJ2-7; D is unclear. From germline, CDR1 is SGHAT and CDR2 FQNNGV. V was clipped by 0 bases and J by 6 bases, with 15 bases between them. CDR3 size: 15 residues.

The chain joins TRBV6-1 to TRBJ2-7; 8 bases match TRBD1. Germline CDR1 MNHNS, CDR2 SASEGT. Trimming removed 7 bases from V and 6 bases from J; junction bases left unmatched: 11. The CDR3 is made up of 14 amino acids. DNA for the CDR3: TGTGCCAGCAACCTGGGACAGGCGGACTCCGAGCAGTACTTC. This translates into CASNLGQADSEQYF.

The chain has TRBV19 and TRBJ2-7; 8 bases are shared with TRBD1. This CDR3 is built from 12 residues. CDR1 and CDR2 from the germline V gene are LNHDA and SQIVND (reference sequence). The junction had 4 bases not matched to a gene; V was cut back by 6 bases and J by 6 bases. CDR3 nucleotides: TGTGCCAGTAGCCAACAGGGGGGCGAGCAGTACTTC. The encoded protein is CASSQQGGEQYF.

This clone appeared a single time. This chain links TRBV23-1 with TRBJ1-4; no clear D gene. TRBV23-1 is an open reading frame, and its role is uncertain. Between the trimmed V and J ends, which lost 0 bases and 7 bases, there was a span of 9 bases. This CDR3 has 14 amino acids. CDR3 DNA: TGCGCCAGCAGTCAATCCCCCCCAGGTGAAAAACTGTTTTTT. This sequence encodes CASSQSPPGEKLFF.

The chain joins TRBV7-9 to TRBJ2-5, with a tentative D call TRBD2 (5 bases). Germline V lookup: CDR1 SEHNR, CDR2 FQNEAQ (reference sequence). The CDR3 contains 14 residues. The germline V and J ends were trimmed by 5 bases and 1 base, with 11 bases remaining between them. The CDR3 sequence: CASSRTPLQETQYF. The DNA for the CDR3 is TGTGCCAGCAGCAGGACTCCGCTCCAAGAGACCCAGTACTTC.

This sequence joins TRBV5-6 and TRBJ2-3; TRBD1 aligns across 7 bases. J gave up 3 bases and V 5 bases, and 6 bases lay outside the gene matches. Germline values: CDR1 SGHDT, CDR2 YYEEEE. This CDR3 contains 14 residues. The CDR3 nucleotides read TGTGCCAGCAGATACGGACAGGCAACAGATACGCAGTATTTT. Its protein product is CASRYGQATDTQYF.

This sequence joins TRBV7-9 and TRBJ2-3; 10 positions match TRBD2. The CDR3 is 16 residues long. Germline V gene sequence: CDR1 SEHNR, CDR2 FQNEAQ (reference sequence). J was trimmed by 4 bases and V by 3 bases; bases with no gene match: 7. CDR3 DNA sequence: TGTGCCAGCAGCTTCCGGCTAGCGGGAGACTCAGATACGCAGTATTTT. Translation gives CASSFRLAGDSDTQYF. Together with reference TRBV7-9 and TRBJ2-3, the CDR3 gives the full variable domain: DTGVSQNPRHKITKRGQNVTFRCDPISEHNRLYWYRQTLGQGPEFLTYFQNEAQLEKSRLLSDRFSAERPKGSFSTLEIQRTEQGDSAMYLCASSFRLAGDSDTQYFGPGTRLTVL.

The chain recombines TRBV7-9 with TRBJ2-5; TRBD1 matches at 8 bases. The CDR3 is made up of 14 amino acids. Trimming cost V 6 bases and J 2 bases; bases outside gene matches: 5. Per the germline V gene, CDR1 is SEHNR and CDR2 is FQNEAQ (reference sequence). The DNA of the CDR3 is TGTGCCAGCAGAAAAGGACAGGGACAAGAGACCCAGTACTTC. It codes for CASRKGQGQETQYF. Combining the CDR3 with reference TRBV7-9 and TRBJ2-5 gives the whole variable domain DTGVSQNPRHKITKRGQNVTFRCDPISEHNRLYWYRQTLGQGPEFLTYFQNEAQLEKSRLLSDRFSAERPKGSFSTLEIQRTEQGDSAMYLCASRKGQGQETQYFGPGTRLLVL.

The chain carries TRBV6-6 and TRBJ1-2; D gene uncertain. This CDR3 region has 16 residues. V was cut by 2 bases and J by 4 bases, with 17 bases left in between. Germline assignment: CDR1 MNHNY and CDR2 SVGAGI (reference sequence). CDR3 residues: CASSYVEAATSYGYTF. Written as DNA, the CDR3 is TGTGCCAGCAGTTACGTGGAAGCAGCGACTAGCTATGGCTACACCTTC.

V is TRBV30 and J is TRBJ2-3; no reliable D call. The germline CDR1 and CDR2 sequences are GTSNPN and SVGIG (reference sequence). V lost 0 bases and J 5 bases, leaving 18 bases between the germline ends. The CDR3 totals 16 residues. The CDR3 reads CAWSVQYRELLDTQYF. CDR3 bases: TGTGCCTGGAGTGTACAGTATCGAGAGTTGCTAGATACGCAGTATTTT.

The CDR3, as DNA: TGCGCCAGCAGCCAAGCTAGCGCCTTAGCCAAAAACATTCAGTACTTC. This translates into CASSQASALAKNIQYF. The V gene is TRBV4-1, the J gene TRBJ2-4; D might be TRBD2 (6 bases). Germline V gives CDR1 MGHRA, CDR2 YSYEKL. The CDR3 consists of 16 residues. Trimming shortened V by 1 base and J by 0 bases, and 10 bases separated the two germline ends.

The chain is built from TRBV27 and TRBJ2-6; TRBD1 aligns across 7 bases. The V gene's germline CDR1 is MNHEY and CDR2 SMNVEV (reference sequence). This CDR3 is 18 amino acids long. The ends lost 4 bases at V and 2 bases at J; junction bases unmatched: 11. The CDR3 DNA sequence: TGTGCCAGCAGTTCAAATATCCCCGGGACAGCTGGGGCCAACGTCCTGACTTTC. The encoded protein is CASSSNIPGTAGANVLTF.

The chain couples TRBV30 to TRBJ2-7, with 8 bases lining up with TRBD1. J was trimmed by 1 base and V by 3 bases; bases with no gene match: 5. Germline CDR1 reads GTSNPN; CDR2 reads SVGIG (reference sequence). The CDR3 runs to 14 residues. The chain's CDR3 is CAWRQGAGSYEQYF. Here the CDR3 DNA reads TGTGCCTGGAGGCAGGGGGCCGGTTCCTACGAGCAGTACTTC.

The V gene is TRBV4-1, the J gene TRBJ2-2; D is perhaps TRBD2 (6 bases). This CDR3 has 15 amino acids. V lost 3 bases to trimming and J lost 5 bases, with 13 bases between them. Per germline, CDR1 MGHRA and CDR2 YSYEKL. The DNA for the CDR3 is TGCGCCAGCAGCCATGCCGGGAGAGAAACCGGGGAGCTGTTTTTT. Translation: CASSHAGRETGELFF.

This chain links TRBV10-2 with TRBJ2-7, with TRBD2 matching over 7 bases. Looked up from germline, CDR1 is WSHSY and CDR2 is SAAADI. Germline trimming cut 3 bases from V and 5 bases from J; bases unmatched to any gene: 7. The CDR3 is made up of 14 amino acids. The CDR3, as DNA: TGCGCCAGCAGTGACTATGGGGAGGGAGACGAGCAGTACTTC. The encoded protein is CASSDYGEGDEQYF.

The chain links TRBV10-2 to TRBJ1-1; D may be TRBD1 (6 bases). With 7 bases removed from V and 2 bases from J, the gap between germline ends came to 11 bases. This CDR3 comprises 13 residues. Germline V gives CDR1 WSHSY, CDR2 SAAADI. CDR3: CASNSGVNTEAFF. The DNA of the CDR3 is TGCGCCAGCAATTCAGGGGTTAACACTGAAGCTTTCTTT.

This chain joins TRBV4-1 and TRBJ2-7; 8 bases match TRBD1. Germline trimming cut 5 bases from V and 0 bases from J; bases unmatched to any gene: 9. Germline values: CDR1 MGHRA, CDR2 YSYEKL. The CDR3 consists of 16 residues. For the CDR3, the DNA is TGCGCCAGCAGCTACAATGAGGGGACAGGCTCCTACGAGCAGTACTTC. Protein: CASSYNEGTGSYEQYF.

This chain connects TRBV5-1 to TRBJ2-3; TRBD2 matches 8 bases. The V gene end was trimmed by 4 bases and the J gene end by 7 bases; junction bases not matched to a gene: 8. CDR1 is SGHRS and CDR2 is YFSETQ in the germline V gene. The CDR3 is made up of 14 amino acids. CDR3 region: CASSETGGLNTQYF. CDR3 nucleotides: TGCGCCAGCAGCGAGACGGGGGGGCTTAATACGCAGTATTTT.

The chain couples TRBV6-5 to TRBJ2-7, with TRBD2 identical over 11 bases. V shed 2 bases and J 1 base; nucleotides not matched to a gene: 1. Germline V gives CDR1 MNHEY, CDR2 SVGAGI. The CDR3 is 15 amino acids. The CDR3 sequence: CASSYGLAGSYEQYF. The CDR3 coding sequence is TGTGCCAGCAGTTACGGACTAGCGGGTTCCTACGAGCAGTACTTC.

The rearrangement joins TRBV4-2 to TRBJ2-7; weak D call: TRBD2 (5 bases). V lost 0 bases to trimming and J lost 6 bases, with 18 bases between them. CDR1 and CDR2 from the germline V gene are LGHNA and YNFKEQ. The CDR3 contains 16 residues. CDR3 DNA: TGTGCCAGCAGCCAAGAAGGTTCGGCGGGCCGTGGCGAGCAGTACTTC. As protein: CASSQEGSAGRGEQYF.